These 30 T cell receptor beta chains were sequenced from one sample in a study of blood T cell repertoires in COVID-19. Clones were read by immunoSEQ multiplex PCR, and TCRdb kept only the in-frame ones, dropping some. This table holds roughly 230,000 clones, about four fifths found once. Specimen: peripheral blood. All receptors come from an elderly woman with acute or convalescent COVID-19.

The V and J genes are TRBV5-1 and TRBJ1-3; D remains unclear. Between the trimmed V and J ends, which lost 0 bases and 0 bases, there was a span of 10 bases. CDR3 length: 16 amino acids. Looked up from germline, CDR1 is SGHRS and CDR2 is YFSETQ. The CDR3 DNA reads TGCGCCAGCAGCTTGGATGGCAGAAGCTCTGGAAACACCATATATTTT. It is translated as CASSLDGRSSGNTIYF. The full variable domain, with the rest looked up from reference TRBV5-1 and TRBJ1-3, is KAGVTQTPRYLIKTRGQQVTLSCSPISGHRSVSWYQQTPGQGLQFLFEYFSETQRNKGNFPGRFSGRQFSNSRSEMNVSTLELGDSALYLCASSLDGRSSGNTIYFGEGSWLTVV.

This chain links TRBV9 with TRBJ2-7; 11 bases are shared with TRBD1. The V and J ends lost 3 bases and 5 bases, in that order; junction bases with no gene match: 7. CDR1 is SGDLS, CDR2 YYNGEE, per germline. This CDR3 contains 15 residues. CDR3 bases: TGTGCCAGCAGCGGGACAGGGGGCGAATCAAACGAGCAGTACTTC. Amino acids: CASSGTGGESNEQYF. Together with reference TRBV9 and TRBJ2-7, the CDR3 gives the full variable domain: DSGVTQTPKHLITATGQRVTLRCSPRSGDLSVYWYQQSLDQGLQFLIQYYNGEERAKGNILERFSAQQFPDLHSELNLSSLELGDSALYFCASSGTGGESNEQYFGPGTRLTVT.

The chain's CDR3 is CSASPETGVYGYTF. The DNA for the CDR3 is TGCAGTGCTAGTCCCGAGACAGGGGTCTATGGCTACACCTTC. The genes are TRBV20-1 and TRBJ1-2; 8 nucleotides align to TRBD1. CDR1 is DFQATT and CDR2 is SNEGSKA in the germline V gene (reference sequence). V shed 3 bases, J shed 4 bases, and the junction held 7 bases outside the gene matches. This CDR3 is 14 amino acids long.

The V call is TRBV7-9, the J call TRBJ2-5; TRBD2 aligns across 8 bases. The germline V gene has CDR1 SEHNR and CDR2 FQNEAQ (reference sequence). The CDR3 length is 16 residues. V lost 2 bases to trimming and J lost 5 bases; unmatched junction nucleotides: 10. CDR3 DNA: TGTGCCAGCAGCTTAACAGCCAGCGGGGGTAAGGAGACCCAGTACTTC. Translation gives CASSLTASGGKETQYF.

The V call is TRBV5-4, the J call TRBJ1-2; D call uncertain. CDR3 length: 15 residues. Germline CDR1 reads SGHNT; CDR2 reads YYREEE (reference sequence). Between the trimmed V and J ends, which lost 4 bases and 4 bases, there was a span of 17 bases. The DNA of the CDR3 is TGTGCCAGCAGCCTCGTTGGGTTGAGAGGCTATGGCTACACCTTC. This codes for CASSLVGLRGYGYTF.

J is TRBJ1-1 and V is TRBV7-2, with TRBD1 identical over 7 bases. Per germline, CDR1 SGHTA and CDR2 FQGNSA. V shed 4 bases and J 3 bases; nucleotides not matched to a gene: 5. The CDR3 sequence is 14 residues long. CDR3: CASSSAGGYTEAFF. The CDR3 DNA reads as TGTGCCAGCAGCTCCGCAGGGGGTTACACTGAAGCTTTCTTT. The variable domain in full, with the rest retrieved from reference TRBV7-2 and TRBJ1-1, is GAGVSQSPSNKVTEKGKDVELRCDPISGHTALYWYRQSLGQGLEFLIYFQGNSAPDKSGLPSDRFSAERTGGSVSTLTIQRTQQEDSAVYLCASSSAGGYTEAFFGQGTRLTVV.

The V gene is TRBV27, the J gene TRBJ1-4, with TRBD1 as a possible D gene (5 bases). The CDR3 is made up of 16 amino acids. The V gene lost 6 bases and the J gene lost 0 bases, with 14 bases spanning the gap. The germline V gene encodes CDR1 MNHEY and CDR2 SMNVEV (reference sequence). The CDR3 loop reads CASSRLGGPTNEKLFF. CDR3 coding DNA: TGTGCCAGCAGCCGACTGGGGGGACCAACTAATGAAAAACTGTTTTTT.

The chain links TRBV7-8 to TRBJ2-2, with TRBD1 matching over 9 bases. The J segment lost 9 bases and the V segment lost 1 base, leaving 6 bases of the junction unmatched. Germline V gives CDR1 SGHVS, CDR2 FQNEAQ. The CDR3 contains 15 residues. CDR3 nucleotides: TGTGCCAGCAGCTTAGGAGTACAGGGGGCCTGGGAGCTGTTTTTT. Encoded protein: CASSLGVQGAWELFF.

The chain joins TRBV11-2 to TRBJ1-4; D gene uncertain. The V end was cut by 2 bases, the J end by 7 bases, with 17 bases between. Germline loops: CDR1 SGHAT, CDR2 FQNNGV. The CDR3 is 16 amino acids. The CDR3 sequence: CASSLSPGIGIEKLFF. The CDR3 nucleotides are TGTGCCAGCAGCTTAAGCCCGGGGATCGGTATTGAAAAACTGTTTTTT.

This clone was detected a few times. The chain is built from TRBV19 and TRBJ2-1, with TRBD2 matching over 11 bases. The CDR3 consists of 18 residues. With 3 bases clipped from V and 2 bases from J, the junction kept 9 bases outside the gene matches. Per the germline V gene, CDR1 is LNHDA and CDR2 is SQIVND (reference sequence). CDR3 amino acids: CASSILPQTSGTYNEQFF. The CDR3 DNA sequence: TGTGCCAGTAGTATTCTACCCCAGACTAGCGGGACCTACAATGAGCAGTTCTTC.

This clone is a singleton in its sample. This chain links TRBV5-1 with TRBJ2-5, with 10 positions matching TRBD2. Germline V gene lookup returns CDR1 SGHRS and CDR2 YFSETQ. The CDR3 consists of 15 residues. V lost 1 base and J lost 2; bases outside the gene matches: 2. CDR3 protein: CASSLTSGVQETQYF. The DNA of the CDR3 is TGCGCCAGCAGCTTGACTAGCGGGGTACAAGAGACCCAGTACTTC.

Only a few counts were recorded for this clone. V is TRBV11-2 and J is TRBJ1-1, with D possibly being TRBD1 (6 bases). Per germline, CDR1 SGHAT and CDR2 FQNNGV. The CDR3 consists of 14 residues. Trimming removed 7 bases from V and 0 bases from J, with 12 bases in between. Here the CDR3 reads CASNEGVVNTEAFF. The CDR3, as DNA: TGTGCCAGCAACGAGGGGGTCGTGAACACTGAAGCTTTCTTT.

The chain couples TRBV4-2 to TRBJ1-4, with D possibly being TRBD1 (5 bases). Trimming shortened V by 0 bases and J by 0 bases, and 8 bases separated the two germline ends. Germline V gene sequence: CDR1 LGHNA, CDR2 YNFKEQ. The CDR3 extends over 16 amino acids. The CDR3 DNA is TGTGCCAGCAGCCAAGAACAGGACCCAACTAATGAAAAACTGTTTTTT. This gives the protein CASSQEQDPTNEKLFF.

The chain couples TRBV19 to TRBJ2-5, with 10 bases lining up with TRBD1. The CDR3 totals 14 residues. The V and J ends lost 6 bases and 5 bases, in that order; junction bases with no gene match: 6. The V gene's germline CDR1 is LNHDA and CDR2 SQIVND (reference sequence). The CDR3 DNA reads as TGTGCCAGTAGCACGACAGGGGGCCGCGAGACCCAGTACTTC. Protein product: CASSTTGGRETQYF.

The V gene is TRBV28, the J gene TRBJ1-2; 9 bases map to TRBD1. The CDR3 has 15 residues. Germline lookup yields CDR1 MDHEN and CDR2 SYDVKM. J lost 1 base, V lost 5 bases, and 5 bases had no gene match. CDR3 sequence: CASSESGQGNYGYTF. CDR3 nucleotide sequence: TGTGCCAGCAGTGAATCGGGACAGGGTAACTATGGCTACACCTTC.

This chain's CDR3 is CASRSGQPGGELFF. The CDR3 DNA reads TGCGCCAGCAGGTCGGGACAGCCAGGCGGGGAGCTGTTTTTT. The J gene is TRBJ2-2, the V gene TRBV5-1; 7 bases line up with TRBD1. V gave up 5 bases and J gave up 7 bases; unmatched junction bases: 8. This CDR3 contains 14 residues. Germline lookup yields CDR1 SGHRS and CDR2 YFSETQ.

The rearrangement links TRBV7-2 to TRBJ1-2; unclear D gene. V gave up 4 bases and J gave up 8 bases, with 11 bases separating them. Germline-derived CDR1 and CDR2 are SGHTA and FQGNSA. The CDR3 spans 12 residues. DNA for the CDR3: TGTGCCAGCAGCTCCCAGGTTGAGGGCTACACCTTC. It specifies CASSSQVEGYTF.

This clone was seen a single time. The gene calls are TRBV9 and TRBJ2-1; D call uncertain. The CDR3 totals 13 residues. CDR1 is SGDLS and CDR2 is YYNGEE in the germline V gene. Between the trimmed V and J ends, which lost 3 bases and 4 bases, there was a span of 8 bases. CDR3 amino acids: CASSGQLYNEQFF. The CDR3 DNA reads TGTGCCAGCAGCGGACAATTGTACAATGAGCAGTTCTTC. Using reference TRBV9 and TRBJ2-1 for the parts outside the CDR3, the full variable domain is DSGVTQTPKHLITATGQRVTLRCSPRSGDLSVYWYQQSLDQGLQFLIQYYNGEERAKGNILERFSAQQFPDLHSELNLSSLELGDSALYFCASSGQLYNEQFFGPGTRLTVL.

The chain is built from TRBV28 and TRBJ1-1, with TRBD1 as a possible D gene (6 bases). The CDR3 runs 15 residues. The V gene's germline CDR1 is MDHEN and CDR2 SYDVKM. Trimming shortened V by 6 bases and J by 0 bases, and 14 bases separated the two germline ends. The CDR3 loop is CASRNGQRLNTEAFF. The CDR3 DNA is TGTGCCAGCAGGAATGGACAGAGATTGAACACTGAAGCTTTCTTT.

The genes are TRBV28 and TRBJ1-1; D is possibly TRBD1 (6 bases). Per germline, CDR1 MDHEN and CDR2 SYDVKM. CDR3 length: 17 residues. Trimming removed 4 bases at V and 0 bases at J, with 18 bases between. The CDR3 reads CASSSPGQYGMNTEAFF. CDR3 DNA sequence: TGTGCCAGCAGTTCCCCTGGACAGTACGGAATGAACACTGAAGCTTTCTTT.

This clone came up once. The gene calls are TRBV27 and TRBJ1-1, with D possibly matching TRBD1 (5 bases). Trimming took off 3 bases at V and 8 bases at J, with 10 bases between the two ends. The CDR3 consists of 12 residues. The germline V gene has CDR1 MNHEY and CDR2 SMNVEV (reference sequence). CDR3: CASSFAGSEAFF. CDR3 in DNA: TGTGCCAGCAGTTTCGCAGGGTCAGAAGCTTTCTTT.

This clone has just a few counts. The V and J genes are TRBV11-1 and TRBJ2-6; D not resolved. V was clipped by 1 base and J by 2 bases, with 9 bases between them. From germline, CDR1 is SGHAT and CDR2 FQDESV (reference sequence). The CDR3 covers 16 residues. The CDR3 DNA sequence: TGTGCCAGCAGCTTAGGACACCAAGCTGGGGCCAACGTCCTGACTTTC. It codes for CASSLGHQAGANVLTF.

CDR3: CASSLEPGNTIYF. The CDR3 region has the DNA TGTGCCAGCAGTCTTGAGCCTGGAAACACCATATATTTT. The J gene is TRBJ1-3, the V gene TRBV6-4; D unclear. V was trimmed by 5 bases and J by 2 bases, leaving 7 bases between them. This CDR3 region has 13 residues. Germline loops: CDR1 MRHNA, CDR2 SNTAGT.

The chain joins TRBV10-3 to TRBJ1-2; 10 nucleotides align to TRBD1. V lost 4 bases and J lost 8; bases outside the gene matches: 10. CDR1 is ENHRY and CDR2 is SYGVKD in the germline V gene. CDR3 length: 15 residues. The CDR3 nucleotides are TGTGCCATCAGTGCGTCGCCGACAGGGGGCTGGGGCTACACCTTC. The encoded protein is CAISASPTGGWGYTF.

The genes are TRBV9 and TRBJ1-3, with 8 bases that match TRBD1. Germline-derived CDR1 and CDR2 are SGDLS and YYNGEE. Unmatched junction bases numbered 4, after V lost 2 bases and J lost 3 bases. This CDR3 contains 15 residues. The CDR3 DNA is TGTGCCAGCAGCGTTGGACAGGGAGTTGGAAACACCATATATTTT. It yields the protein CASSVGQGVGNTIYF. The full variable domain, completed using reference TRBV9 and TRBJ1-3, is DSGVTQTPKHLITATGQRVTLRCSPRSGDLSVYWYQQSLDQGLQFLIQYYNGEERAKGNILERFSAQQFPDLHSELNLSSLELGDSALYFCASSVGQGVGNTIYFGEGSWLTVV.

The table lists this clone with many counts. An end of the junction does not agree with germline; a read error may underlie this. CDR3 region: CASSLGQGGTYEQYF. The DNA of the CDR3 is TGTGCTAGCAGCTTGGGACAGGGGGGGACCTACGAGCAGTACTTC. This chain joins TRBV7-7 and TRBJ2-7, with 11 bases aligning to TRBD1. There are 15 residues in the CDR3. Germline V gene data show CDR1 as SSHAT and CDR2 as FNYEAQ (reference sequence).

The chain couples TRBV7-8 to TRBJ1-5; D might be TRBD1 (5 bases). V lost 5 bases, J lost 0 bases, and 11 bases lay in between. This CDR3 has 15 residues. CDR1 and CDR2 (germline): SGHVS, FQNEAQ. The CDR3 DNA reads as TGTGCCAGCAGCAAAGACAGTTTTAGCAATCAGCCCCAGCATTTT. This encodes CASSKDSFSNQPQHF.

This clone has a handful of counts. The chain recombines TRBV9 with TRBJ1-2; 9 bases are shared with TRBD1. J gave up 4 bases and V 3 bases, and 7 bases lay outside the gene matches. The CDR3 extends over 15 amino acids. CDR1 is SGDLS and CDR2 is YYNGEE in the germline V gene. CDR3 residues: CASSDYTGGVYGYTF. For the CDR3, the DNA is TGTGCCAGCAGCGATTATACAGGGGGCGTCTATGGCTACACCTTC.

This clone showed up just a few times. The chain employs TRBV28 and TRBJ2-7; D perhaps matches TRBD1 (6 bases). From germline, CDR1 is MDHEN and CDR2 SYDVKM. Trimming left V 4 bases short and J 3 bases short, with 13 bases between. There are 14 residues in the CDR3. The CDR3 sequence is CASSSRRQDYEQYF. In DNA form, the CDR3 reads TGTGCCAGCAGTTCACGTAGACAGGACTACGAGCAGTACTTC.

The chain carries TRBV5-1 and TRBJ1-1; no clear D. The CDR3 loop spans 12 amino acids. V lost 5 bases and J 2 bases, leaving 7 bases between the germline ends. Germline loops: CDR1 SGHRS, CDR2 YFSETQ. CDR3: CASRTSNTEAFF. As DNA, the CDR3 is TGCGCCAGCAGGACATCCAACACTGAAGCTTTCTTT.